The 26 T cell receptor beta chains below all came from one sample that was sequenced in a study of blood T cell repertoires in COVID-19. Profiling relied on immunoSEQ multiplex PCR, and the TCRdb table lists in-frame clones only, not all of them. The table has fewer than 200,000 clones, about 74% seen once; the top ten hold under 3.5%. Sequencing input: peripheral blood. Receptors originate from a woman older than 75 with acute or convalescent COVID-19.

The chain couples TRBV14 to TRBJ2-5; 12 bases are a match to TRBD2. The CDR3 has 16 amino acids. With 1 base clipped from V and 6 bases from J, the junction kept 6 bases outside the gene matches. CDR1 and CDR2 (germline): SGHDN, FVKESK. CDR3 loop: CASSQGLAGAGKTQYF. CDR3 DNA sequence: TGTGCCAGCAGCCAAGGACTAGCGGGAGCGGGGAAGACCCAGTACTTC. Variable domain in full (rest from reference TRBV14 and TRBJ2-5): EAGVTQFPSHSVIEKGQTVTLRCDPISGHDNLYWYRRVMGKEIKFLLHFVKESKQDESGMPNNRFLAERTGGTYSTLKVQPAELEDSGVYFCASSQGLAGAGKTQYFGPGTRLLVL.

This clone has only a few counts. The V call is TRBV3-1 (or the pseudogene TRBV3-2), the J call TRBJ1-2; D possibly corresponds to TRBD1 (6 bases). The CDR3 contains 15 residues. The V end lost 0 bases, the J end lost 8 bases, and 16 bases lay between the germline ends. Germline lookup yields CDR1 LGHDT and CDR2 YNNKEL (reference sequence). The CDR3 region has the DNA TGTGCCAGCAGCCAAGATGGGGGACATGCAAGCGGCTACACCTTC. Translating gives CASSQDGGHASGYTF.

In its sample, this clone was seen once. The J gene is TRBJ2-5, the V gene TRBV7-8, with D maybe TRBD1 (6 bases). Germline assignment: CDR1 SGHVS and CDR2 FQNEAQ. The CDR3 contains 15 residues. V dropped 5 bases and J dropped 3 bases, with 16 bases sitting between them. DNA for the CDR3: TGTGCCAGCAGCCCGCAAGGGACACAGAAAGAGACCCAGTACTTC. This gives the protein CASSPQGTQKETQYF.

CDR3 sequence reads: CSVEPGGHEQFF. Here the CDR3 DNA reads TGCAGCGTTGAGCCAGGGGGGCATGAGCAGTTCTTC. The rearrangement links TRBV29-1 to TRBJ2-1; D might be TRBD1 (7 bases). The CDR3 length is 12 residues. Trimming shortened V by 3 bases and J by 8 bases, and 11 bases separated the two germline ends. Germline V lookup: CDR1 SQVTM, CDR2 ANQGSEA.

J is TRBJ1-1 and V is TRBV7-3; 9 nucleotides line up with TRBD1. V was clipped by 5 bases and J by 8 bases; unmatched bases: 6. CDR1 SGHTA and CDR2 FQGTGA come from the germline V gene. The CDR3 totals 13 residues. The CDR3 region is CASSPSGQGEAFF. CDR3 sequence (DNA): TGTGCCAGCAGCCCCAGTGGACAGGGGGAAGCTTTCTTT.

The CDR3 loop reads CASSLDQGGEKLFF. The DNA for the CDR3 is TGTGCCAGCAGCTTGGATCAGGGTGGTGAAAAACTGTTTTTT. The rearrangement uses TRBV5-4 and TRBJ1-4, with D tentatively TRBD1 (5 bases). The germline V and J ends were trimmed by 0 bases and 7 bases, with 10 bases remaining between them. The CDR3 has 14 residues. The V gene's germline CDR1 is SGHNT and CDR2 YYREEE (reference sequence). The entire variable domain, with the rest obtained from reference TRBV5-4 and TRBJ1-4, is as follows: ETGVTQSPTHLIKTRGQQVTLRCSSQSGHNTVSWYQQALGQGPQFIFQYYREEENGRGNFPPRFSGLQFPNYSSELNVNALELDDSALYLCASSLDQGGEKLFFGSGTQLSVL.

The sample holds a few counts of this clone. V gene TRBV30 combines with J gene TRBJ2-7; unclear D gene. Trimming shortened V by 0 bases and J by 3 bases, and 9 bases separated the two germline ends. CDR1 and CDR2 (germline): GTSNPN, SVGIG (reference sequence). The CDR3 loop spans 13 amino acids. The CDR3 DNA reads as TGTGCCTGGAGTGTAGAACACTACTACGAGCAGTACTTC. Translation: CAWSVEHYYEQYF.

The rearrangement joins TRBV5-1 to TRBJ2-1, with TRBD2 matching 7 bases. Per the germline V gene, CDR1 is SGHRS and CDR2 is YFSETQ. The CDR3 totals 18 residues. V was clipped by 1 base and J by 0 bases; unmatched bases: 10. CDR3 region: CASSLMFEGGPSYNEQFF. The CDR3, as DNA: TGCGCCAGCAGCTTGATGTTTGAGGGAGGGCCCTCCTACAATGAGCAGTTCTTC.

Points on this clone: This sample includes further DNA sequences coding for the same CDR3. This chain uses TRBV5-4 with TRBJ2-7; 11 bases agree with TRBD1. CDR3 length equals 14 residues. Trimming at V came to 2 bases and at J to 4 bases, leaving 2 bases not matched to a gene. Germline V CDR1 and CDR2: SGHNT, YYREEE (reference sequence). CDR3 protein: CASSLGDRGYEQYF. The CDR3, as DNA: TGTGCCAGCAGCTTAGGGGACAGGGGGTACGAGCAGTACTTC.

This clone came up a few times. This chain uses TRBV30 with TRBJ2-3; 9 bases map to TRBD2. Per germline, CDR1 GTSNPN and CDR2 SVGIG (reference sequence). J lost 3 bases, V lost 4 bases, and 5 bases had no gene match. The CDR3 is made up of 14 amino acids. The CDR3 nucleotides read TGTGCCTGGATGCCTGGACTAGCGACAGATACGCAGTATTTT. It is translated as CAWMPGLATDTQYF.

This clone was observed once. The rearrangement joins TRBV9 to TRBJ1-5; D is perhaps TRBD1 (5 bases). In germline, CDR1 is SGDLS, CDR2 YYNGEE. V shed 0 bases and J shed 6 bases, with 13 bases lying between them. The CDR3 consists of 15 residues. For the CDR3, the DNA is TGTGCCAGCAGCGTAGAAGGGGCTCCGGCTCAGCCCCAGCATTTT. It translates to CASSVEGAPAQPQHF.

The chain carries TRBV24-1 and TRBJ2-5; D possibly corresponds to TRBD1 (7 bases). Trimming shortened V by 6 bases and J by 4 bases, and 11 bases separated the two germline ends. This CDR3 contains 13 residues. Germline V lookup: CDR1 KGHDR, CDR2 SFDVKD. The CDR3 here is CATSFQGGETQYF. The CDR3 DNA reads TGTGCCACCAGTTTCCAGGGGGGAGAGACCCAGTACTTC.

The chain carries TRBV9 and TRBJ1-1; no clear D. The ends were cut back, 2 bases at V and 4 bases at J, with 15 bases in the middle. Germline CDR1 SGDLS, CDR2 YYNGEE. This CDR3 region has 15 residues. CDR3 sequence (DNA): TGTGCCAGCAGCGTGGATTCGAGGTCGGGCACTGAAGCTTTCTTT. This codes for CASSVDSRSGTEAFF.

This chain connects TRBV27 to TRBJ2-1; D might be TRBD2 (6 bases). The CDR3 totals 16 residues. CDR1 and CDR2 (germline): MNHEY, SMNVEV (reference sequence). The V and J ends lost 0 bases and 9 bases respectively, with 18 bases between them. In DNA form, the CDR3 reads TGTGCCAGCAGTTTATCTGACTCGACTAGAGGAGGTGAGCAGTTCTTC. Protein sequence: CASSLSDSTRGGEQFF.

This chain links TRBV13 with TRBJ2-1; D is perhaps TRBD2 (6 bases). Germline CDR1 PRHDT, CDR2 FYEKMQ (reference sequence). This CDR3 has 14 residues. V dropped 5 bases and J dropped 6 bases, with 14 bases sitting between them. CDR3 bases: TGTGCCAGCAGCCTTTTTCGGGACTCCAATGAGCAGTTCTTC. Translating gives CASSLFRDSNEQFF.

The CDR3 loop reads CASSFRDSYNEQFF. CDR3 nucleotides: TGTGCCAGCAGCTTCAGGGACTCCTACAATGAGCAGTTCTTC. V usage is TRBV5-5 and J usage is TRBJ2-1, with D perhaps matching TRBD1 (5 bases). V was pared by 2 bases and J by 0 bases, with 6 bases between. Germline V gives CDR1 SGHKS, CDR2 YYEKEE (reference sequence). This CDR3 has 14 amino acids.

The chain carries TRBV4-3 and TRBJ1-5, with a possible D match to TRBD1 (6 bases). Germline V gives CDR1 LGHNA, CDR2 YSLEER. The CDR3 runs 16 residues. The ends were cut back, 3 bases at V and 7 bases at J, with 19 bases in the middle. The CDR3 DNA follows: TGCGCCAGCAGCCAGTCGAGGTCTAATGGGGGCCAGCCCCAGCATTTT. Its translation: CASSQSRSNGGQPQHF.

The V gene is TRBV5-6, the J gene TRBJ2-3; 11 bases match TRBD1. Germline trimming cut 4 bases from V and 9 bases from J; bases unmatched to any gene: 10. The CDR3 is 15 residues long. Germline V gene sequence: CDR1 SGHDT, CDR2 YYEEEE. DNA for the CDR3: TGTGCCAGCAGCCAAGGACAGGGGGCGCGATCCACGCAGTATTTT. Protein sequence: CASSQGQGARSTQYF.

Here the CDR3 reads CSVDGTGIRDTEAFF. The CDR3 nucleotides read TGCAGCGTTGATGGGACAGGGATACGCGACACTGAAGCTTTCTTT. The chain joins TRBV29-1 to TRBJ1-1, with 9 bases fitting TRBD1. The CDR3 length is 15 residues. Germline CDR1 and CDR2: SQVTM and ANQGSEA. With 3 bases clipped from V and 3 bases from J, the junction kept 8 bases outside the gene matches.

Turning to this clone: The sample contains more than one DNA sequence encoding this CDR3. V is TRBV30 and J is TRBJ1-5; D uncertain. This CDR3 has 13 amino acids. CDR1 and CDR2 (germline): GTSNPN, SVGIG (reference sequence). V dropped 0 bases and J dropped 3 bases, with 6 bases sitting between them. The CDR3 nucleotides read TGTGCCTGGAGTGTCCGGGACAATCAGCCCCAGCATTTT. This gives the protein CAWSVRDNQPQHF. Full variable domain (rest looked up from reference TRBV30 and TRBJ1-5): SQTIHQWPATLVQPVGSPLSLECTVEGTSNPNLYWYRQAAGRGLQLLFYSVGIGQISSEVPQNLSASRPQDRQFILSSKKLLLSDSGFYLCAWSVRDNQPQHFGDGTRLSIL.

The chain uses TRBV6-5 and TRBJ1-1; 8 bases map to TRBD1. V lost 2 bases to trimming and J lost 10 bases; unmatched junction nucleotides: 6. The CDR3 covers 13 residues. Germline V gives CDR1 MNHEY, CDR2 SVGAGI. Here the CDR3 DNA reads TGTGCCAGCAGTTACCGAGGACAGGGACGAGCTTTCTTT. The encoded protein is CASSYRGQGRAFF.

This clone was counted between two and nine times. V usage is TRBV9 and J usage is TRBJ2-1, with 8 bases fitting TRBD2. The germline V gene has CDR1 SGDLS and CDR2 YYNGEE. The CDR3 sequence is 17 residues long. The J segment lost 8 bases and the V segment lost 0 bases, leaving 13 bases of the junction unmatched. In DNA form, the CDR3 reads TGTGCCAGCAGCGTAGCTACAGCGGGAGCGGGTTCGGATGAGCAGTTCTTC. It is translated as CASSVATAGAGSDEQFF.

In its sample, this clone was seen many times. This sequence joins TRBV7-2 and TRBJ1-1; perhaps TRBD1 as D (5 bases). CDR1 and CDR2 from the germline V gene are SGHTA and FQGNSA. CDR3 size: 13 residues. V was shortened by 7 bases and J by 0 bases, with 9 bases between the two germline ends. CDR3 DNA sequence: TGTGCCAGCATCGACAGAGTGAACACTGAAGCTTTCTTT. Its protein product is CASIDRVNTEAFF.

Note on this clone: The sample holds other DNA sequences that translate to the same CDR3. V gene TRBV5-4 combines with J gene TRBJ2-3; TRBD2 aligns across 12 bases. CDR3 size: 16 residues. V was clipped by 1 base and J by 2 bases; unmatched bases: 2. Per germline, CDR1 SGHNT and CDR2 YYREEE (reference sequence). The CDR3 DNA reads as TGTGCCAGCAGCTTGCGACTAGCGGGAGACACAGATACGCAGTATTTT. Encoded protein: CASSLRLAGDTDTQYF. Combining the CDR3 with reference TRBV5-4 and TRBJ2-3 gives the whole variable domain ETGVTQSPTHLIKTRGQQVTLRCSSQSGHNTVSWYQQALGQGPQFIFQYYREEENGRGNFPPRFSGLQFPNYSSELNVNALELDDSALYLCASSLRLAGDTDTQYFGPGTRLTVL.

This clone was picked up a small number of times. V gene TRBV28 combines with J gene TRBJ1-4; 7 bases map to TRBD1. The CDR3 sequence is 14 residues long. The germline V gene has CDR1 MDHEN and CDR2 SYDVKM. J gave up 7 bases and V 5 bases, and 7 bases lay outside the gene matches. The DNA of the CDR3 is TGTGCCAGCAGTAACAGGGGCCAGCGTGAAAAACTGTTTTTT. This gives the protein CASSNRGQREKLFF.

This clone turned up a few times. The chain couples TRBV7-2 to TRBJ1-5; D might be TRBD1 (5 bases). The CDR3 spans 15 residues. Trimming removed 3 bases from V and 0 bases from J, with 9 bases in between. Germline V gene data show CDR1 as SGHTA and CDR2 as FQGNSA. Here the CDR3 DNA reads TGTGCCAGCAGCTTTGTAGGGGATAGCAATCAGCCCCAGCATTTT. The encoded protein is CASSFVGDSNQPQHF. Filled out from reference TRBV7-2 and TRBJ1-5, the complete variable domain reads GAGVSQSPSNKVTEKGKDVELRCDPISGHTALYWYRQSLGQGLEFLIYFQGNSAPDKSGLPSDRFSAERTGGSVSTLTIQRTQQEDSAVYLCASSFVGDSNQPQHFGDGTRLSIL.